Presented here are 21 T cell receptor beta chains from one specimen sequenced in a study of shared clonotypes between healthy human individuals. Some clones are missing from TCRdb's copy, which holds only in-frame ones; the method was immunoSEQ multiplex PCR. Of about 380,000 clones in the sample, just over 95% were seen once. The sample comprised memory CD8+ T cells sorted from blood. Subset reported: CD45RO+ cells pooled with CCR7-negative TemRA cells. All receptors derive from a man younger than 40 in good health.

This clone was detected only once. The chain couples TRBV6-1 to TRBJ2-1; D unclear. The CDR3 contains 15 residues. V lost 2 bases to trimming and J lost 0 bases, with 8 bases between them. Germline V lookup: CDR1 MNHNS, CDR2 SASEGT. The CDR3: CASSEWSSSYNEQFF. The CDR3 coding sequence is TGTGCCAGCAGTGAATGGAGTAGCTCCTACAATGAGCAGTTCTTC.

This clone was seen once. DNA for the CDR3: TGTGCCAGCAGGGGGACAGCAACTAATGAAAAACTGTTTTTT. This gives the protein CASRGTATNEKLFF. This chain uses TRBV28 with TRBJ1-4; 7 positions match TRBD1. V shed 6 bases, J shed 0 bases, and the junction held 1 base outside the gene matches. Looked up from germline, CDR1 is MDHEN and CDR2 is SYDVKM. There are 14 residues in the CDR3. The full variable domain, rest sourced from reference TRBV28 and TRBJ1-4, is DVKVTQSSRYLVKRTGEKVFLECVQDMDHENMFWYRQDPGLGLRLIYFSYDVKMKEKGDIPEGYSVSREKKERFSLILESASTNQTSMYLCASRGTATNEKLFFGSGTQLSVL.

The V and J genes are TRBV20-1 and TRBJ2-5, with D unclear. The CDR3 is 10 amino acids. In germline, CDR1 is DFQATT, CDR2 SNEGSKA (reference sequence). Trimming shortened V by 7 bases and J by 1 base, and 4 bases separated the two germline ends. This CDR3 reads CSDGQETQYF. Written as DNA, the CDR3 is TGCAGTGACGGCCAAGAGACCCAGTACTTC.

V is TRBV2 and J is TRBJ1-1; D ambiguous. V lost 4 bases and J lost 1, with 13 bases in between. Germline values: CDR1 SNHLY, CDR2 FYNNEI. CDR3 length: 15 amino acids. The CDR3 loop is CASSGGRPSNTEAFF. CDR3 sequence (DNA): TGTGCCAGCAGTGGCGGCAGGCCGTCGAACACTGAAGCTTTCTTT.

V gene TRBV4-1 combines with J gene TRBJ2-1; the D gene is possibly TRBD2 (6 bases). CDR1 is MGHRA and CDR2 is YSYEKL in the germline V gene. V gave up 2 bases and J gave up 4 bases, with 15 bases separating them. The CDR3 is 16 residues long. Here the CDR3 reads CASSQPGSQKYNEQFF. The DNA for the CDR3 is TGCGCCAGCAGCCAACCCGGGAGTCAGAAATACAATGAGCAGTTCTTC.

For this clone: The junction departs from the called germline gene at one end, perhaps through a read error. CDR3 in DNA: TGTGCCAGCAGCATAGCGGACCTAAAGCAGTACTTC. Translated: CASSIADLKQYF. V gene TRBV7-2 combines with J gene TRBJ2-7; tentatively, D is TRBD2 (6 bases). Germline CDR1 and CDR2: SGHTA and FQGNSA. The CDR3 is 12 residues long.

The rearrangement links TRBV25-1 to TRBJ2-7; D is unclear. Looked up from germline, CDR1 is MGHDK and CDR2 is SYGVNS. This CDR3 has 12 amino acids. V was trimmed by 3 bases and J by 0 bases, leaving 3 bases between them. As DNA, the CDR3 is TGTGCCAGCAGTGAGACCTCCTACGAGCAGTACTTC. Encoded protein: CASSETSYEQYF.

This clone came up once. This rearrangement joins TRBV5-1 to TRBJ2-1; weak D call: TRBD2 (6 bases). Germline assignment: CDR1 SGHRS and CDR2 YFSETQ. Trimming removed 0 bases at V and 7 bases at J, with 20 bases between. The CDR3 runs to 17 residues. CDR3 residues: CASSLAVQSTSKNEQFF. DNA for the CDR3: TGCGCCAGCAGCTTGGCCGTTCAATCGACTAGTAAGAATGAGCAGTTCTTC.

V is TRBV27 and J is TRBJ2-1, with 11 bases lining up with TRBD1. The J segment lost 6 bases and the V segment lost 5 bases, leaving 6 bases of the junction unmatched. Germline V CDR1 and CDR2: MNHEY, SMNVEV (reference sequence). This CDR3 is built from 15 residues. In DNA, the CDR3 is TGTGCCAGCAGTGTCTCCGGGACAGGGGGCAATGAGCAGTTCTTC. Translation: CASSVSGTGGNEQFF.

This clone showed up just once. This rearrangement joins TRBV5-4 to TRBJ2-1; TRBD2 matches 8 bases. The CDR3 has 14 amino acids. V lost 8 bases, J lost 8 bases, and 12 bases stayed unmatched. Per germline, CDR1 SGHNT and CDR2 YYREEE (reference sequence). CDR3 sequence: CASTAGGPRDEQFF. CDR3 bases: TGTGCCAGTACTGCGGGAGGACCTCGCGATGAGCAGTTCTTC.

V usage is TRBV29-1 and J usage is TRBJ1-2; D unclear. The CDR3 totals 10 residues. Germline V lookup: CDR1 SQVTM, CDR2 ANQGSEA. Trimming left V 4 bases short and J 6 bases short, with 6 bases between. In nucleotides, the CDR3 is TGCAGCGTTGCCACAGATGGCTACACCTTC. Translation gives CSVATDGYTF.

The V call is TRBV7-2, the J call TRBJ1-2; a possible D gene is TRBD1 (5 bases). This CDR3 has 15 amino acids. Germline-derived CDR1 and CDR2 are SGHTA and FQGNSA. The V gene lost 2 bases and the J gene lost 0 bases, with 10 bases spanning the gap. The CDR3 loop reads CASSLTMGPNYGYTF. CDR3 nucleotide sequence: TGTGCCAGCAGCTTAACGATGGGACCTAACTATGGCTACACCTTC.

The V gene is TRBV6-5, the J gene TRBJ1-3; unclear D gene. This CDR3 has 15 residues. In germline, CDR1 is MNHEY, CDR2 SVGAGI. The V end lost 6 bases, the J end lost 2 bases, and 14 bases lay between the germline ends. Here the CDR3 DNA reads TGTGCCAGCAGCCGAGGGAAACCCCCTGGAAACACCATATATTTT. Residues: CASSRGKPPGNTIYF.

This clone was seen a single time. This chain connects TRBV19 to TRBJ1-5; D is undetermined. The germline V and J ends were trimmed by 6 bases and 2 bases, with 14 bases remaining between them. CDR1 LNHDA and CDR2 SQIVND come from the germline V gene (reference sequence). There are 15 residues in the CDR3. The CDR3 DNA is TGTGCCAGTAGGGGCGAGTCGGTCGGCAATCAGCCCCAGCATTTT. Residues: CASRGESVGNQPQHF.

The chain joins TRBV4-1 to TRBJ1-2, with 8 bases matching TRBD1. CDR1 and CDR2 (germline): MGHRA, YSYEKL. This CDR3 region has 15 residues. V dropped 0 bases and J dropped 3; count of bases not matched to a gene: 3. CDR3 coding DNA: TGCGCCAGCAGCCAAGAAGGACAGGGTTACTATGGCTACACCTTC. Protein: CASSQEGQGYYGYTF.

The chain uses TRBV28 and TRBJ2-5, with 9 bases aligning to TRBD2. J gave up 0 bases and V 2 bases, and 4 bases lay outside the gene matches. Germline CDR1 MDHEN, CDR2 SYDVKM. This CDR3 comprises 16 residues. The CDR3: CASSLVGLAHQETQYF. CDR3 nucleotides: TGTGCCAGCAGTTTAGTGGGACTAGCTCACCAAGAGACCCAGTACTTC.

This chain connects TRBV5-1 to TRBJ2-1; TRBD2 aligns across 8 bases. Germline CDR1 and CDR2: SGHRS and YFSETQ. The V segment lost 7 bases and the J segment 3 bases; nucleotides outside the gene matches: 9. The CDR3 covers 15 residues. CDR3 nucleotide sequence: TGCGCCAGCGCGTTCCTAGCGGGTGTCTACAATGAGCAGTTCTTC. This gives the protein CASAFLAGVYNEQFF. Looking up the rest from reference TRBV5-1 and TRBJ2-1 gives the full variable domain: KAGVTQTPRYLIKTRGQQVTLSCSPISGHRSVSWYQQTPGQGLQFLFEYFSETQRNKGNFPGRFSGRQFSNSRSEMNVSTLELGDSALYLCASAFLAGVYNEQFFGPGTRLTVL.

This rearrangement joins TRBV9 to TRBJ2-1, with 12 bases matching TRBD2. Germline V CDR1 and CDR2: SGDLS, YYNGEE. This CDR3 comprises 16 residues. With 0 bases clipped from V and 8 bases from J, the junction kept 6 bases outside the gene matches. The CDR3 protein is CASSVAGLAGGYEQFF. The CDR3 coding sequence is TGTGCCAGCAGCGTAGCTGGGCTAGCGGGAGGGTATGAGCAGTTCTTC.

The count of this clone is one. The chain recombines TRBV29-1 with TRBJ1-3; D gene unclear. Germline values: CDR1 SQVTM, CDR2 ANQGSEA. This CDR3 is 14 amino acids long. The germline V and J ends were trimmed by 3 bases and 4 bases, with 13 bases remaining between them. The CDR3 here is CSVERGGGGNTIYF. The CDR3 bases are TGCAGCGTTGAGAGAGGTGGCGGGGGAAACACCATATATTTT.

V is TRBV29-1 and J is TRBJ2-2; 9 bases fit TRBD1. The CDR3 is made up of 14 amino acids. The J segment lost 5 bases and the V segment lost 5 bases, leaving 6 bases of the junction unmatched. CDR1 is SQVTM, CDR2 ANQGSEA, per germline. The CDR3 DNA follows: TGCAGCGTTTACAGGGGGCCCTTGACCGGGGAGCTGTTTTTT. Protein sequence: CSVYRGPLTGELFF.

J is TRBJ2-7 and V is TRBV23-1, with 14 bases identical to TRBD2. TRBV23-1 is an open reading frame, and its role is uncertain. The CDR3 extends over 22 amino acids. The trim removed 6 bases at V and 0 bases at J, leaving 22 bases unmatched. The CDR3: CASSRLAGGKPLSALSSYEQYF. CDR3 coding DNA: TGCGCCAGCAGCAGACTAGCGGGAGGGAAACCACTGTCCGCCTTAAGCTCCTACGAGCAGTACTTC.